Sequencing of this T cell receptor beta chain was carried out in a study of blood T cell repertoires in COVID-19. V was clipped by 3 bases and J by 0 bases, with 6 bases between them. From germline, CDR1 is LGHDT and CDR2 YNNKEL (reference sequence). The CDR3 is made up of 14 amino acids. Profiled with immunoSEQ multiplex PCR; TCRdb holds only in-frame clones, not every one. The top ten hold approximately 1.3% of the sample, which has under 250,000 clones, around 85% seen once. The origin of this receptor is a woman aged 40 to 55 with acute COVID-19. The chain links TRBV3-1 (or the pseudogene TRBV3-2) to TRBJ1-3; D possibly corresponds to TRBD1 (5 bases). Sequenced sample: PBMCs or T cells enriched from blood (not recorded which). Here the CDR3 reads CASSHTGSGNTIYF. The CDR3 bases are TGTGCCAGCAGCCATACAGGCTCTGGAAACACCATATATTTT.